This T cell receptor beta chain was observed in a study of chronic HIV infection and antiretroviral therapy. This clonotype was seen ten or more times. With 5 bases clipped from V and 10 bases from J, the junction kept 5 bases outside the gene matches. Germline CDR1 SEHNR, CDR2 FQNEAQ (reference sequence). The CDR3 loop spans 14 amino acids. TCRdb itself ran the 5' RACE reads through MiXCR, one entry per CDR3 protein. The data hold around 30,000 distinct CDR3 sequences, with roughly 9.1% observed a single time. This chain links TRBV7-9 with TRBJ2-4; 13 bases agree with TRBD2. Sequences were obtained from peripheral blood. The TCR originated in an adult who had HIV and had not received antiretroviral therapy, or was an uninfected healthy control (not recorded which). CDR3 sequence (DNA): TGTGCCAGCAGCCCCCGACTAGCGGGAGGAATTCAGTACTTC. This codes for CASSPRLAGGIQYF.